Below, one TCR beta chain is given with its context. Its recognized antigen is unknown. No base quality information exists; no much larger clone differs at one position. The sample originates from a study of cytomegalovirus exposure and HLA in healthy donors (dated by TCRdb to about 2017). A note on the overall study: According to an earlier analysis of 550 to 700 of the donors, about 179 million T cells yielded 90 million to 140 million unique TCR beta sequences and 250 to 350 Gb of sequence data. Typing coverage varied by locus: roughly 629-640 donors for A, B, C, DRB1 and DQB1; approximately 500 for DQA1; about 600 for DPA1; approximately 450 for DPB1. The genetic ancestry cluster associated with self-reported Caucasian donors included over 80% of the approximately 400 genotyped donors. An early release covering more than 500 HLA-typed donors comprised about 290 gigabases of sequencing data and roughly 85 million unique TCR sequences. Roughly five DR-DQ haplotypes were treated as single units for association and clustering because of strong linkage in the cohort. An earlier analysis of approximately 580 of the donors used high-throughput TCR beta sequencing to judge whether each TCR beta V gene segment behaved as functional or pseudogenic. Along with the approximately 620-subject first cohort, a separate validation cohort of over a hundred different subjects was used. The study aimed to test whether cataloging public T cell receptors could reveal signatures of past pathogen exposure. The study profiled the T cell repertoires of some 610 subjects by immunosequencing and related them to cytomegalovirus serostatus. Among 300 to 500 genotyped donors of the cohort, an average of around 250,000 unique TCR beta nucleotide sequences was sequenced per donor, of which 15% to 20% were non-productive. Genome-wide SNP genotypes for about 55% of the roughly 670 donors were used in a later genetic analysis, which treated that subset as a discovery cohort. In a later analysis, previously published TCR beta repertoires from roughly 710 donors were re-analyzed and high-resolution HLA genotyping was added so that TCR occurrence patterns could be studied. Donor age, sex, ethnicity and CMV serostatus were compiled alongside the repertoire data. Both class I and class II loci were covered by HLA typing, at four-digit resolution. To predict cytomegalovirus infection status, the study combined high-throughput TCR immunosequencing, statistical association of individual TCRs with disease status, and machine learning. Rather than drawing on any new phenotypic data, the later analysis identified candidate immune exposures from TCR beta sequences and the way those sequences occurred across donors. All discovery cohort repertoires had been generated using a single sequencing platform. General study outcomes and caveats: In a later genetic analysis, a missense DCLRE1C variant was associated with V-gene and J-gene trimming of TCR beta chains, and the association was replicated in an independent cohort. In a later analysis, TCR association rates were found to vary across HLA loci, with the most associated TCRs seen for DRB1 alleles and the fewest for HLA-C alleles. Roughly uniform sequencing depth across donors was assumed in presence/absence analyses, although this assumption may not hold. The cohort was sequenced for TCR beta chains only, and without alpha or paired-chain data the features that could be detected were limited. Strong co-occurrence of HLA alleles, especially DR and DQ, made assigning TCR associations to individual alleles difficult. For the cohort, immune exposure information was limited to CMV serostatus. In vitro tests confirmed that a few of the cytomegalovirus-associated TCR beta chains recognize cytomegalovirus antigens. Several of the top co-occurrence clusters appeared to be linked to parvovirus B19, influenza, CMV and Epstein-Barr virus, according to a later analysis. At a false discovery rate of 0.05, a later analysis linked some 18,000 TCR beta sequences to specific HLA alleles. Around 16 rarely observed V segments, including chromosome 9 orphons, were excluded from the earlier analysis of about 600 of the donors because counts were too low. In a later analysis, HLA-associated TCR beta chains showed more clonal expansion and lower generation probabilities than non-associated chains that were equally common. According to a later genetic analysis, donors in an Asian-associated ancestry cluster had fewer N-insertions in productive TCRs than the approximately 630-donor mean. The classifier was reported to diagnose cytomegalovirus status with high specificity and sensitivity in both the original cohort and the validation cohort. The study gave a list of about 160 TCR beta chains associated with cytomegalovirus. A group of highly shared sequence variants was considered likely to be a technical artifact of the sequencing pipeline. Because some donors lacked HLA typing at each locus, the association tests relied only on the typed subset. Across donors, most TCR sequences were observed very rarely, whereas some public TCRs were present in many individuals. Correlated functional status among segregating V segments might reflect linkage disequilibrium, but an unknown experimental factor could not be ruled out. Broadly in line with IMGT annotations, most TCR beta V segments showed up in productive rearrangements about 87% or about 30% of the time in an earlier analysis of several hundred of the donors. A further reported finding was that TCR beta sequences accurately predicted the HLA-A and HLA-B alleles for most subjects in the first cohort. It was suggested by the authors that the approach could potentially be generalized to other disease states and immunological phenotypes. The 87-base-pair reads could not distinguish some IMGT-functional V segments, including TRBV6-2 and TRBV6-3, so those segments were excluded. A later analysis found that most CMV-associated TCR beta chains appeared HLA-restricted, with HLA associations seemingly driven largely by CMV exposure.

The cohort comprised fewer than 700 healthy bone marrow donors. At the time of sampling, every cohort member was nominally healthy, though immune exposures that went unrecorded were likely present. The donor was CMV seropositive and belonged to the group of about 290 seropositive cohort members. Every donor gave a peripheral blood sample, and the peripheral blood mononuclear cells from that sample were used for TCR beta sequencing. The Qiagen DNeasy Blood Extraction Kit was used to extract genomic DNA from the blood cell samples. CDR1 and CDR2 are drawn from the germline V gene: SGDLS, YYNGEE. The CDR3 contains 14 residues, cysteine and phenylalanine counted. Only the CDR3 portion is preserved as DNA: 42 bases, with reading frame beginning at the first base. The junction shows trimming of 2 bases on V and 0 bases on J, plus 6 bases between the germline ends. Preparation of the library involved the immunoSEQ multiplex PCR assay. For the multiplex PCR, a mixture combining 60 forward primers for TCR Vbeta segments and 13 reverse primers for TCR Jbeta segments was used. The CDR3 region of rearranged TCR beta genes was amplified from genomic DNA with a multiplex PCR assay. On the Illumina HiSeq System, the amplified TCR beta libraries were sequenced as 87-base-pair reads. The authors' analysis ran thus. Across the 500 to 850 repertoires, a later analysis counted about 81 million unique TCR beta chains, 9.5 million to 12 million of which were shared by at least two donors. Raw reads were error-corrected and collapsed into unique sequences by a nearest-neighbor algorithm in which closely related sequences were merged to remove PCR and sequencing errors. V, D and J gene segments were assigned by aligning CDR3 sequences to IMGT reference sequences. For a sequence to be retained, a match of at least six nucleotides was required to both a V gene segment and a J gene segment. Rearrangements were classified as productive when the CDR3 lacked stop codons and remained in frame with V and J, and all other rearrangements were classified as non-productive. Following IMGT convention, CDR3 was defined as the stretch from the second conserved V-encoded cysteine up to the conserved J-encoded phenylalanine. In an earlier analysis of 550 to 650 of the donors, sequences lacking an unambiguous match to a single V gene segment were excluded. An earlier analysis of 550 to 650 of the donors classified V segments as functional when productive rearrangements were above 56.7% and as segregating when the standard deviation between donors was above 5%. A statistical classification framework was built for diagnosing cytomegalovirus status from the catalog of TCR beta chain sequences. In a later analysis, TCR nucleotide sequences were compared against IMGT/GENE-DB human TR gene sequences so that V and J genes could be assigned. In a later analysis, CDR3 sequences and most-parsimonious VDJ recombination scenarios were assigned using the TCRdist pipeline. A later analysis defined each TCR beta chain by its CDR3 amino acid sequence plus V-gene family, and excluded reads lacking a unique V-gene family. To address suspected cross-contamination and a sequencing artifact, a later analysis removed roughly 580 highly shared, low-generation-probability nucleotide sequences. In a later analysis, a clonal expansion index was calculated for each public chain from normalized within-repertoire ranks of inferred template counts. Generation probabilities in a later analysis came from a VDJ recombination model fitted to out-of-frame rearrangements, and those results were checked against IGoR. In a later analysis, TCR-TCR, TCR-HLA and TCR-CMV co-occurrence was scored with hypergeometric tests, and a repertoire-size bias correction was applied to TCR pairs. A later analysis estimated false discovery rates by permuting HLA or CMV assignments 20 times. In a later analysis, co-occurring TCRs were grouped using DBSCAN, with TCRdist sequence similarity added in when clustering inside HLA-allele-positive subsets. Co-occurrence clustering excluded repertoires with fewer than 30,000 or more than 120,000 public chains, plus five with anomalous nucleotide sharing. TCRdb provides this immuneACCESS table in a form limited to in-frame rearrangements. Some clones are lacking; in checked studies, under half of them reflect an unresolved V gene, and why the rest are absent is not known. The V and J calls and clone size are taken from that table; D and trimming were inferred from the DNA. A total of roughly 190,000 clones appear in this sample, approximately 78% of them only once. The top ten constitute less than 15% of the sample.

This receptor was identified in a woman under 40 in good health and CMV-seropositive. The rearranged chain carries TRBV9 and TRBJ1-3; the D gene cannot be resolved reliably. The sequenced sample consisted of PBMCs. The DNA sequence reads TGTGCCAGCAGCGTGACTATCTCTGGAAACACCATATATTTT. It encodes CASSVTISGNTIYF.